This T cell receptor (beta chain) is from a study of blood T cell repertoires in COVID-19. The method was immunoSEQ multiplex PCR; TCRdb's version includes in-frame clones alone and lacks a portion of them. The sample yields 250,000 or so clones, nearly 90% seen once. The CDR3 is 13 amino acids. Germline V lookup: CDR1 SQVTM, CDR2 ANQGSEA. Germline trimming cut 6 bases from V and 4 bases from J; bases unmatched to any gene: 7. This chain joins TRBV29-1 and TRBJ1-1, with 8 bases matching TRBD1. Material: peripheral blood. The sequence was obtained from a woman between 40 and 55 years old who had recovered from COVID-19. Written as DNA, the CDR3 is TGCAGCGTCTGGACAGGGCGGGGCACTGAAGCTTTCTTT. Translation: CSVWTGRGTEAFF.